The sequence of this T cell receptor beta chain was determined in a study of blood T cell repertoires in COVID-19. Produced via immunoSEQ multiplex PCR; TCRdb's table is partial and in-frame only. Here the sample spans around 60,000 clones, approximately 88% being singletons. Germline V CDR1 and CDR2: LGHNT, FRNRAP. With 6 bases removed from V and 4 bases from J, the gap between germline ends came to 16 bases. This CDR3 is built from 15 residues. This receptor was identified in a man in his forties or fifties with active COVID-19. Sequenced: peripheral blood. V is TRBV12-5 and J is TRBJ2-1, with D perhaps matching TRBD2 (6 bases). CDR3 DNA: TGTGCTAGTGGACCTAGGGAGGACTTTTACAATGAGCAGTTCTTC. Protein product: CASGPREDFYNEQFF.